These 12 T cell receptor beta chains share one sample of origin, sequenced in a study of molecular identifiers for immune sequencing clone quantification. TCRdb itself ran the PCR reads through MiXCR, one entry per CDR3 protein. The sample yields some 65,000 distinct CDR3 sequences, roughly 18% seen once. Sequencing input: naive CD8+ T cells from blood, with Jurkat cell RNA spiked in. Specified subset: FACS-sorted CD8+CD4-CCR7+CD45RA+ naive T cells. Receptors originate from a human donor in good health. Some libraries in this study had Jurkat cell RNA spiked in.

Comment on this clonotype: With a much larger clone just one base away, this may be a read error. This sequence joins TRBV11-2 and TRBJ2-5; 7 bases align to TRBD2. CDR3 length: 15 residues. Looked up from germline, CDR1 is SGHAT and CDR2 is FQNNGV. As DNA, the CDR3 is TGTGCCAGCAGCTTGGCTAGCGGAACGGGGGAGACCCTGTACTTC. This encodes CASSLASGTGETLYF.

This clonotype was recorded many times. The gene calls are TRBV9 and TRBJ2-7; no clear D gene. This CDR3 has 14 amino acids. The V and J ends lost 4 bases and 6 bases respectively, with 17 bases between them. From germline, CDR1 is SGDLS and CDR2 YYNGEE. CDR3: CASSPSGLGSEQYF. The CDR3 DNA reads TGTGCCAGCAGCCCCTCTGGATTGGGGTCCGAGCAGTACTTC.

This clonotype was counted at least ten times. The rearrangement links TRBV29-1 to TRBJ1-2, with 8 bases matching TRBD1. The CDR3 covers 14 residues. Trimming at V came to 5 bases and at J to 6 bases, leaving 11 bases not matched to a gene. The germline V gene has CDR1 SQVTM and CDR2 ANQGSEA. The CDR3: CSVSWLQGADGYTF. Here the CDR3 DNA reads TGCAGCGTTTCATGGCTTCAGGGGGCTGATGGCTACACCTTC. Together with reference TRBV29-1 and TRBJ1-2, the CDR3 gives the full variable domain: SAVISQKPSRDICQRGTSLTIQCQVDSQVTMMFWYRQQPGQSLTLIATANQGSEATYESGFVIDKFPISRPNLTFSTLTVSNMSPEDSSIYLCSVSWLQGADGYTFGSGTRLTVV.

This clonotype was seen ten or more times. The rearrangement uses TRBV19 and TRBJ2-1; D unresolved. Germline CDR1 reads LNHDA; CDR2 reads SQIVND (reference sequence). The CDR3 extends over 14 amino acids. Trimming shortened V by 6 bases and J by 4 bases, and 13 bases separated the two germline ends. The CDR3 loop is CASRPTGTYNEQFF. The DNA of the CDR3 is TGTGCCAGTAGGCCAACCGGCACATACAATGAGCAGTTCTTC. The whole variable domain, remainder taken from reference TRBV19 and TRBJ2-1, is DGGITQSPKYLFRKEGQNVTLSCEQNLNHDAMYWYRQDPGQGLRLIYYSQIVNDFQKGDIAEGYSVSREKKESFPLTVTSAQKNPTAFYLCASRPTGTYNEQFFGPGTRLTVL.

This clonotype was seen more than once but under ten times. A much larger clone differs from this one at a single base, so this may be a read error. The J gene is TRBJ2-1, the V gene TRBV6-2 or TRBV6-3; unclear D gene. V dropped 1 base and J dropped 12 bases, with 13 bases sitting between them. Germline CDR1 is MNHEY and CDR2 is SVGEGT. The CDR3 is 13 residues long. CDR3 region: CASSYFDSLGQFF. The DNA for the CDR3 is TGTGCCAGCAGTTACTTCGACTCCCTTGGGCAGTTCTTC.

V and J are TRBV19 and TRBJ1-1, with TRBD1 identical over 8 bases. The germline CDR1 and CDR2 sequences are LNHDA and SQIVND (reference sequence). J was trimmed by 7 bases and V by 6 bases; bases with no gene match: 7. The CDR3 has 13 residues. Here the CDR3 DNA reads TGTGCCAGTAGCTACTTACAGGGGGGTGAAGCTTTCTTT. The encoded protein is CASSYLQGGEAFF.

This clonotype was seen at least ten times. The rearrangement links TRBV20-1 to TRBJ1-2; no clear D gene. Trimming removed 0 bases at V and 4 bases at J, with 9 bases between. CDR1 and CDR2 from the germline V gene are DFQATT and SNEGSKA (reference sequence). This CDR3 spans 13 amino acids. CDR3 amino acids: CSARDSAFYGYTF. Here the CDR3 DNA reads TGCAGTGCTAGAGATTCAGCCTTCTATGGCTACACCTTC.

This clonotype occurred many times. The chain joins TRBV20-1 to TRBJ2-7, with 7 nucleotides matching TRBD2. This CDR3 spans 15 amino acids. From germline, CDR1 is DFQATT and CDR2 SNEGSKA (reference sequence). With V trimmed by 4 bases and J by 2 bases, 11 bases remained unmatched. DNA of the CDR3: TGCAGTGCTACTGGGGCGGGACTACCTCCCTACGAGCAGTACTTC. It encodes CSATGAGLPPYEQYF.

At least ten counts were recorded for this clonotype. The V call is TRBV27, the J call TRBJ2-7, with D tentatively TRBD1 (5 bases). Germline lookup yields CDR1 MNHEY and CDR2 SMNVEV (reference sequence). The CDR3 length is 11 residues. Trimming took 6 bases from V and 2 from J, leaving 5 bases between them. The CDR3 loop is CASRGPYEQYF. The CDR3 DNA reads as TGTGCCAGCAGGGGGCCCTACGAGCAGTACTTC.

This clonotype has a count of ten or more. This chain uses TRBV3-1 with TRBJ2-7, with 11 positions matching TRBD2. Germline lookup yields CDR1 LGHDT and CDR2 YNNKEL (reference sequence). The CDR3 loop spans 16 amino acids. The junction had 8 bases not matched to a gene; V was cut back by 4 bases and J by 3 bases. The CDR3 spells CASSPVGTSGGYEQYF. Here the CDR3 DNA reads TGTGCCAGCAGCCCGGTAGGGACTAGCGGCGGCTACGAGCAGTACTTC.

This clonotype has at least ten counts. This sequence joins TRBV6-2 or TRBV6-3 and TRBJ2-1; 8 nucleotides match TRBD2. V shed 2 bases, J shed 7 bases, and the junction held 4 bases outside the gene matches. CDR1 MNHEY and CDR2 SVGEGT come from the germline V gene. The CDR3 is 14 residues long. The CDR3 DNA reads as TGTGCCAGCAGTTACAGCGGGAGTGGGAATGAGCAGTTCTTC. Residues: CASSYSGSGNEQFF.

This clonotype was counted at least ten times. This sequence joins TRBV19 and TRBJ2-2; D is possibly TRBD1 (6 bases). V shed 8 bases and J shed 4 bases, with 20 bases lying between them. CDR3 length equals 16 residues. Germline CDR1 is LNHDA and CDR2 is SQIVND (reference sequence). The CDR3 loop is CASGFRQGYGTGELFF. The DNA for the CDR3 is TGTGCCAGTGGATTTAGGCAGGGGTATGGCACCGGGGAGCTGTTTTTT.